This passage covers 3 T cell receptor beta chains from one sample sequenced in a study of blood T cell repertoires in COVID-19. The protocol was immunoSEQ multiplex PCR, while the TCRdb copy is restricted to in-frame clones and leaves out a portion. This table has about 110,000 clones, 65% to 80% appearing once. Source material: peripheral blood. The receptors were gathered from an older woman with acute or convalescent COVID-19.

V usage is TRBV6-1 and J usage is TRBJ1-5, with TRBD1 as a possible D gene (5 bases). CDR3 size: 15 residues. The germline gives CDR1 MNHNS, CDR2 SASEGT. V gave up 2 bases and J gave up 0 bases, with 8 bases separating them. The chain's CDR3 is CASSEIGDSNQPQHF. CDR3 bases: TGTGCCAGCAGTGAAATAGGGGATAGCAATCAGCCCCAGCATTTT.

This clone has just a few counts. The CDR3: CASSYGQAPTEAFF. CDR3 nucleotides: TGCGCCAGCAGCTACGGACAGGCCCCGACTGAAGCTTTCTTT. The V gene is TRBV5-1, the J gene TRBJ1-1, with TRBD1 matching 7 bases. Germline trimming cut 3 bases from V and 5 bases from J; bases unmatched to any gene: 7. The germline V gene encodes CDR1 SGHRS and CDR2 YFSETQ. CDR3 length: 14 amino acids.

The V and J genes are TRBV28 and TRBJ1-4, with TRBD1 matching 12 bases. The germline V gene encodes CDR1 MDHEN and CDR2 SYDVKM. The CDR3 is 12 residues long. Trimming removed 11 bases from V and 14 bases from J; junction bases left unmatched: 9. The CDR3 here is CAGGTGGIGLFF. The CDR3, as DNA: TGTGCCGGCGGGACAGGGGGCATTGGCCTGTTTTTT.